One and the same sample provided the 14 T cell receptor beta chains below, sequenced in a study of vaccination effects on CD4 cells after COVID-19. These receptors lack a known antigen. Assay: immunoSEQ multiplex PCR; the TCRdb copy retains only in-frame clones and omits some. This sample has tens of thousands of clones, with roughly 80% found just once. ViraFEST assay sequencing came after antigen-specific CD4+ T cells were expanded with viral peptide pools. Culture proceeded for under twelve days, and CD4+ T cells were then isolated. The specimen was CD4+ T cells from PBMCs cultured with HCoV-229E spike peptides, collected before COVID-19 vaccination. These receptor sequences come from a human donor who received a COVID-19 vaccine.

This rearrangement joins TRBV30 to TRBJ1-1, with D perhaps matching TRBD1 (5 bases). The ends were cut back, 2 bases at V and 6 bases at J, with 13 bases in the middle. CDR1 and CDR2 from the germline V gene are GTSNPN and SVGIG (reference sequence). The CDR3 is made up of 13 amino acids. The CDR3 is CAWSPRRVAEAFF. The CDR3 DNA reads TGTGCCTGGAGTCCCCGCAGGGTAGCTGAAGCTTTCTTT.

The chain has TRBV5-6 and TRBJ2-2; perhaps TRBD2 as D (5 bases). The V gene lost 2 bases and the J gene lost 9 bases, with 8 bases spanning the gap. There are 12 residues in the CDR3. CDR1 is SGHDT, CDR2 YYEEEE, per germline. CDR3 loop: CASSLSGWELFF. The CDR3 bases are TGTGCCAGCAGCTTATCGGGGTGGGAGCTGTTTTTT.

The sample holds one count of this clone. The chain's CDR3 is CASSRTSGGHYEQYV. The CDR3 region has the DNA TGCGCCAGCAGTCGGACTAGCGGGGGGCATTACGAGCAGTACGTC. The rearrangement joins TRBV10-2 to TRBJ2-7; 14 nucleotides align to TRBD2. This CDR3 contains 15 residues. Germline-derived CDR1 and CDR2 are WSHSY and SAAADI. The V and J ends lost 5 bases and 4 bases, in that order; junction bases with no gene match: 4.

The chain carries TRBV6-5 and TRBJ2-6, with D possibly being TRBD1 (5 bases). Germline CDR1 reads MNHEY; CDR2 reads SVGAGI. The CDR3 runs 15 residues. The V and J ends lost 10 bases and 0 bases respectively, with 13 bases between them. CDR3 protein: CATRQSSSGANVLTF. DNA of the CDR3: TGTGCCACCCGACAGAGTAGCTCTGGGGCCAACGTCCTGACTTTC.

This chain uses TRBV5-1 with TRBJ2-5; 13 bases agree with TRBD2. The germline CDR1 and CDR2 sequences are SGHRS and YFSETQ. V gave up 3 bases and J gave up 1 base; unmatched junction bases: 3. The CDR3 loop spans 16 amino acids. For the CDR3, the DNA is TGCGCCAGCAGCTGGACTAGCGGGGGCCTCCAAGAGACCCAGTACTTC. As protein: CASSWTSGGLQETQYF.

The rearrangement joins TRBV5-6 to TRBJ2-7; D is ambiguous. V gave up 0 bases and J gave up 3 bases, with 4 bases separating them. The CDR3 has 12 residues. Germline CDR1 is SGHDT and CDR2 is YYEEEE. CDR3 residues: CASSLDNYEQYV. The CDR3 DNA reads TGTGCCAGCAGCTTGGACAACTACGAGCAGTACGTC.

The chain is built from TRBV24-1 and TRBJ2-3; D is possibly TRBD1 (6 bases). Germline loops: CDR1 KGHDR, CDR2 SFDVKD. This CDR3 is 14 amino acids long. Deletions cut 3 bases from V and 4 bases from J, with 10 bases between. CDR3 bases: TGTGCCACCAGTGATCCCGGACAGCCAGATACGCAGTATTTT. Protein sequence: CATSDPGQPDTQYF.

The chain couples TRBV24-1 to TRBJ2-5; D is perhaps TRBD1 or TRBD2 (6 bases each). Germline V gives CDR1 KGHDR, CDR2 SFDVKD. This CDR3 has 14 amino acids. With 10 bases removed from V and 9 bases from J, the gap between germline ends came to 23 bases. CDR3 nucleotide sequence: TGTGCCACTAAATCCGCCGGGACGGGGGCGGCCCAGTACTTC. Protein product: CATKSAGTGAAQYF.

The V and J genes are TRBV11-2 and TRBJ2-3; D possibly matches TRBD1 or TRBD2 (5 bases each). CDR3 size: 17 residues. Trimming pared 2 bases from V and 2 bases from J, leaving 17 bases between. Germline V gene data show CDR1 as SGHAT and CDR2 as FQNNGV. The CDR3 bases are TGTGCCAGCAGCTTATTCGTGGGGCGAGGGGACACAGATACGCAGTATTTT. It encodes CASSLFVGRGDTDTQYF.

The chain carries TRBV19 and TRBJ2-2, with 9 bases aligning to TRBD1. The J segment lost 6 bases and the V segment lost 7 bases, leaving 9 bases of the junction unmatched. CDR1 is LNHDA and CDR2 is SQIVND in the germline V gene (reference sequence). The CDR3 consists of 15 residues. The CDR3 nucleotides read TGTGCCAGTAACTCCGGGACAGGGAAAGCCGGGGAGCTGTTTTTT. The encoded protein is CASNSGTGKAGELFF.

This clone is a singleton in its sample. V and J are TRBV13 and TRBJ2-3; 7 bases are shared with TRBD2. There are 16 residues in the CDR3. Germline loops: CDR1 PRHDT, CDR2 FYEKMQ (reference sequence). V was pared by 0 bases and J by 1 base, with 4 bases of the junction left unmatched. CDR3 region: CASSLGHSGGTDTQYF. The CDR3 DNA follows: TGTGCCAGCAGCTTAGGCCACAGCGGGGGCACAGATACGCAGTATTTT. The full variable domain, in which reference TRBV13 and TRBJ2-3 provide the parts outside the CDR3, is AAGVIQSPRHLIKEKRETATLKCYPIPRHDTVYWYQQGPGQDPQFLISFYEKMQSDKGSIPDRFSAQQFSDYHSELNMSSLELGDSALYFCASSLGHSGGTDTQYFGPGTRLTVL.

The chain has TRBV11-2 and TRBJ2-3; 13 positions agree with TRBD2. V shed 1 base and J 4 bases; nucleotides not matched to a gene: 2. The CDR3 covers 16 residues. Germline V gene data show CDR1 as SGHAT and CDR2 as FQNNGV. This CDR3 is CASSLGLAGGSDTQYF. CDR3 DNA sequence: TGTGCCAGCAGCTTAGGACTAGCGGGGGGTTCAGATACGCAGTATTTT.

This clone appeared a few times. This chain connects TRBV3-1 (or the pseudogene TRBV3-2) to TRBJ2-5, with D possibly called TRBD1 or TRBD2 (6 bases each). V lost 0 bases to trimming and J lost 6 bases, with 17 bases between them. Germline V gene data show CDR1 as LGHDT and CDR2 as YNNKEL (reference sequence). The CDR3 has 16 amino acids. This chain's CDR3 is CASSQEDGGPMKTQYF. CDR3 DNA: TGTGCCAGCAGCCAAGAAGACGGGGGCCCTATGAAGACCCAGTACTTC.

Written as DNA, the CDR3 is TGTGCCTGGAGTCTGGGGACAGGGGGCAGCGAGCAGTACGTC. Protein product: CAWSLGTGGSEQYV. This chain uses TRBV30 with TRBJ2-7; 12 bases agree with TRBD1. CDR1 and CDR2 from the germline V gene are GTSNPN and SVGIG (reference sequence). V lost 2 bases and J lost 6; bases outside the gene matches: 5. CDR3 size: 14 residues.